This T cell receptor (beta chain) was profiled in a study of blood T cell repertoires in COVID-19. Overall study context: Both acute and convalescent COVID-19 samples were obtained from the United States, Italy and Spain.

The germline CDR1 and CDR2 sequences are SGHVS and FNYEAQ. Trimming pared 6 bases from V and 4 bases from J, leaving 25 bases between. This CDR3 spans 17 amino acids. As originally analysed: Using reference gene primer amplification, nucleated cell counts were estimated. The data were produced by immunoSEQ multiplex PCR, yet TCRdb's version contains in-frame clones alone and is incomplete. The DNA was the basis for D and trimming; V, J and clone size are from that table. The sample gives approximately 73,000 clones, roughly 87% of which show up once; around 10% is in the top ten. Sequencing used peripheral blood. The TCR comes from an elderly man with acute or convalescent COVID-19. The V gene is TRBV7-6, the J gene TRBJ2-7; D is perhaps TRBD1 (5 bases). For the CDR3, the DNA is TGTGCCAGCAGTTACCAGAGATGGGGCCCCAATCAATACGAGCAGTACTTC. Translated: CASSYQRWGPNQYEQYF. The full variable domain, with the rest looked up from reference TRBV7-6 and TRBJ2-7, is GAGVSQSPRYKVTKRGQDVALRCDPISGHVSLYWYRQALGQGPEFLTYFNYEAQQDKSGLPNDRFSAERPEGSISTLTIQRTEQRDSAMYRCASSYQRWGPNQYEQYFGPGTRLTVT.